This T cell receptor beta chain was sequenced in a study of shared clonotypes between healthy human individuals. In its sample, this clone was seen a few times. The CDR3 totals 12 residues. Germline values: CDR1 SGDLS, CDR2 YYNGEE. J gave up 8 bases and V 4 bases, and 4 bases lay outside the gene matches. In the CD4+ fraction, cells were divided into CD45RA+ naive and CD45RA-negative memory subsets. For each subset, genomic DNA was distributed in equal portions over several immunoSEQ plates. Only in-frame clones appear in the TCRdb table, and some are missing; sequencing was by immunoSEQ multiplex PCR. The sample has 2 million to 2.5 million clones; roughly 94% are singletons.

Sequencing was done on a sample of naive CD4+ T cells sorted from blood. The subset was: CD45RA+ positively selected. V and J are TRBV9 and TRBJ1-1, with 8 nucleotides matching TRBD1. The source is a man in his late teens or twenties in good health. This chain's CDR3 is CASSTRDREAFF. In nucleotides, the CDR3 is TGTGCCAGCAGCACACGGGACAGGGAAGCTTTCTTT.